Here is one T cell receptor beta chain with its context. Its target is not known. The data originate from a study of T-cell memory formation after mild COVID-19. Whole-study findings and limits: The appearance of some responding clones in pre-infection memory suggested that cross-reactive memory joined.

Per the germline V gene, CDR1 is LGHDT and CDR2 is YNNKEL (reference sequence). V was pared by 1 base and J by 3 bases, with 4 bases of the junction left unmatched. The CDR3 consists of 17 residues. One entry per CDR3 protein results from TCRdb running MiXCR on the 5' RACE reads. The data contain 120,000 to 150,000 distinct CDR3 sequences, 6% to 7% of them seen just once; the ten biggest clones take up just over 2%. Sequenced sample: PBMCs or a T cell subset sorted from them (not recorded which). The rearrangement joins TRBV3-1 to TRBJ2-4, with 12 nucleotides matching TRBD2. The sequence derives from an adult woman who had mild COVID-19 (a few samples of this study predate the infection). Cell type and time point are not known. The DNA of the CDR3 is TGTGCCAGCAGCCAAGGACTAGCGGGAGTGATCAAAAACATTCAGTACTTC. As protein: CASSQGLAGVIKNIQYF. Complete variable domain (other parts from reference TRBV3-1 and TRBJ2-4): DTAVSQTPKYLVTQMGNDKSIKCEQNLGHDTMYWYKQDSKKFLKIMFSYNNKELIINETVPNRFSPKSPDKAHLNLHINSLELGDSAVYFCASSQGLAGVIKNIQYFGAGTRLSVL.